Below, 15 T cell receptor beta chains from the same sample are listed, as sequenced in a study of shared clonotypes between healthy human individuals. Sequencing was performed with immunoSEQ multiplex PCR; in TCRdb, only in-frame clones are kept and a portion is missing. Among more than 450,000 clones listed, 79% were seen once. Sequencing was carried out using PBMCs. The receptors were sampled from a woman aged 40 to 55 in good health. Some clones in this sample may be carry-over from other donors' samples.

This clone was seen repeatedly, ten times or more. This sequence joins TRBV5-4 and TRBJ2-4; 8 bases map to TRBD2. CDR1 is SGHNT and CDR2 is YYREEE in the germline V gene (reference sequence). This CDR3 region has 14 residues. With V trimmed by 4 bases and J by 4 bases, 4 bases remained unmatched. In DNA form, the CDR3 reads TGTGCCAGCAGCCATGCTAGCGGGAAAAACATTCAGTACTTC. It is translated as CASSHASGKNIQYF.

This chain uses TRBV19 with TRBJ1-1, with TRBD1 identical over 8 bases. The CDR3 spans 16 residues. Germline trimming cut 10 bases from V and 2 bases from J; bases unmatched to any gene: 15. Germline loops: CDR1 LNHDA, CDR2 SQIVND (reference sequence). CDR3 protein: CATHKWAGGRNTEAFF. CDR3 coding DNA: TGTGCCACTCACAAGTGGGCAGGGGGCCGTAACACTGAAGCTTTCTTT.

V is TRBV7-9 and J is TRBJ2-7, with D unresolved. The length of the CDR3 is 13 residues. Trimming took off 11 bases at V and 0 bases at J, with 14 bases between the two ends. From germline, CDR1 is SEHNR and CDR2 FQNEAQ (reference sequence). This CDR3 is CALSGRSSYEQYF. DNA of the CDR3: TGTGCCCTCTCCGGCCGTAGCTCCTACGAGCAGTACTTC.

The CDR3 bases are TGTGCCTGGAGTTTCAGGGGCACAGATACGCAGTATTTT. Translating gives CAWSFRGTDTQYF. The chain employs TRBV30 and TRBJ2-3, with TRBD1 as a possible D gene (5 bases). V lost 2 bases and J 1 base, leaving 7 bases between the germline ends. Germline CDR1 is GTSNPN and CDR2 is SVGIG (reference sequence). CDR3 length equals 13 residues.

The chain combines TRBV30 with TRBJ1-2, with 9 bases lining up with TRBD1. This CDR3 comprises 13 residues. With V trimmed by 3 bases and J by 5 bases, 4 bases remained unmatched. CDR1 is GTSNPN, CDR2 SVGIG, per germline (reference sequence). CDR3 amino acids: CAWSQGQGYGYTF. As DNA, the CDR3 is TGTGCCTGGAGCCAGGGACAGGGTTATGGCTACACCTTC.

This clone was seen once. V gene TRBV6-6 combines with J gene TRBJ2-1, with 9 bases identical to TRBD1. This CDR3 has 14 residues. J gave up 8 bases and V 3 bases, and 5 bases lay outside the gene matches. The germline V gene encodes CDR1 MNHNY and CDR2 SVGAGI (reference sequence). The CDR3 is CASSYRTGVYEQFF. The DNA for the CDR3 is TGTGCCAGCAGTTATCGGACAGGGGTGTATGAGCAGTTCTTC.

The chain links TRBV7-3 to TRBJ2-1, with 8 bases identical to TRBD2. CDR1 is SGHTA, CDR2 FQGTGA, per germline. CDR3 length equals 15 residues. Unmatched junction bases numbered 7, after V lost 5 bases and J lost 4 bases. The CDR3 bases are TGTGCCAGCAGCGAGCCAGGACTAGCTTACAATGAGCAGTTCTTC. It specifies CASSEPGLAYNEQFF.

J is TRBJ2-1 and V is TRBV6-1; 7 bases align to TRBD2. CDR1 MNHNS and CDR2 SASEGT come from the germline V gene. The trim removed 4 bases at V and 5 bases at J, leaving 8 bases unmatched. The CDR3 runs 15 residues. The CDR3 loop reads CASSVSGGWDNEQFF. CDR3 coding DNA: TGTGCCAGCAGTGTCTCGGGAGGCTGGGACAATGAGCAGTTCTTC.

The chain has TRBV28 and TRBJ2-1, with 10 bases matching TRBD2. Looked up from germline, CDR1 is MDHEN and CDR2 is SYDVKM. V lost 6 bases and J lost 5; bases outside the gene matches: 10. CDR3 length: 16 amino acids. This CDR3 is CASRSWRLAGDNEQFF. For the CDR3, the DNA is TGTGCCAGCAGATCGTGGCGGCTAGCGGGAGACAATGAGCAGTTCTTC.

V gene TRBV2 combines with J gene TRBJ1-2; possible D gene TRBD1, 5 bases. Trimming removed 8 bases at V and 7 bases at J, with 17 bases between. In germline, CDR1 is SNHLY, CDR2 FYNNEI. CDR3 length: 13 residues. The CDR3 sequence is CASGVIGAGGYTF. The CDR3 bases are TGTGCCAGCGGAGTGATAGGGGCTGGTGGCTACACCTTC.

This clone was detected once. The chain recombines TRBV5-1 with TRBJ2-1; 9 nucleotides line up with TRBD2. The ends lost 6 bases at V and 6 bases at J; junction bases unmatched: 7. Germline CDR1 reads SGHRS; CDR2 reads YFSETQ. This CDR3 spans 14 amino acids. CDR3 bases: TGCGCCAGCACCCTTGGACTAGCGAGCAATGAGCAGTTCTTC. Its translation: CASTLGLASNEQFF.

This CDR3 reads CAISEMTALEAFF. The CDR3 DNA reads TGTGCCATCAGTGAGATGACAGCCTTAGAAGCTTTCTTT. This chain links TRBV10-3 with TRBJ1-1; weak D call: TRBD1 (5 bases). Germline-derived CDR1 and CDR2 are ENHRY and SYGVKD. This CDR3 comprises 13 residues. Trimming took off 2 bases at V and 8 bases at J, with 12 bases between the two ends.

The gene calls are TRBV28 and TRBJ2-7, with a weak D call TRBD2 (5 bases). Germline assignment: CDR1 MDHEN and CDR2 SYDVKM. The CDR3 consists of 16 residues. With 3 bases removed from V and 2 bases from J, the gap between germline ends came to 17 bases. This chain's CDR3 is CASSLAGRTTTYEQYF. The CDR3 nucleotides read TGTGCCAGCAGTTTGGCCGGACGGACGACTACCTACGAGCAGTACTTC.

V is TRBV28 and J is TRBJ2-6; D is perhaps TRBD1 (8 bases). This CDR3 has 16 residues. Trimming pared 4 bases from V and 4 bases from J, leaving 14 bases between. CDR1 and CDR2 from the germline V gene are MDHEN and SYDVKM. CDR3: CASSSTGGVGANVLTF. CDR3 coding DNA: TGTGCCAGCAGTTCCACAGGGGGGGTAGGGGCCAACGTCCTGACTTTC.

The V and J genes are TRBV29-1 and TRBJ2-7, with D possibly being TRBD1 or TRBD2 (6 bases each). Germline CDR1 is SQVTM and CDR2 is ANQGSEA. The CDR3 is 12 residues long. V was cut by 3 bases and J by 7 bases, with 13 bases left in between. The CDR3 here is CSVERGAGEQYF. CDR3 DNA: TGCAGCGTTGAGAGGGGGGCTGGGGAGCAGTACTTC.